This T cell receptor (beta chain) stems from a study of blood T cells in healthy people across ages (dated by TCRdb to about 2015). Regarding the study in general: Template switching captured roughly one uniquely barcoded TCR beta cDNA molecule per two T cells in model experiments. Using the same blood draw, the study looked at two additional independent replicas of 1 million unique cDNA reads for two donors, one aged 18 to 30 and the other aged 80 or older. Donors of different ages were randomly distributed across sequencing lanes to avoid experimental bias. Age-related changes in TCR beta repertoire diversity were measured in the study by deep sequencing normalized with unique cDNA molecular identifiers. The donors were split into four age groups: young (average 16 years), middle-aged (39), aged (62) and long-lived (roughly 88). Study-wide conclusions, independent of this receptor: Since profiling was done on bulk unsorted PBMCs, naive and antigen-experienced compartments could not be conclusively compared. Estimates of total diversity based on one million sequenced T cells were regarded as lower bounds and as underestimates. Compared with the aged group, more naive CD4+ T cells, fewer expanded clones and increased TCR diversity were shown by the long-lived group, suggesting age selection. Observed TCR beta diversity per million T cells fell roughly linearly with age, and a significant reduction was already apparent by age around 36. Donor CMV infection status was unknown, potentially confounding age-related changes in expanded clonotypes. Observed TCR beta diversity correlated strongly with the percentage of naive T cells measured by flow cytometry.

Library prep was done by 5' RACE. The reads were generated on an Illumina HiSeq 2500. A second PCR of about 7 to 12 cycles was run with a J-beta primer mix and a sample-barcoded 5' primer. A unique molecular identifier was introduced onto each TCR beta cDNA molecule by a template-switch 5' adaptor carrying 12 random nucleotides. Each sample yielded at least 3 million CDR3-containing paired-end reads. First-strand cDNA synthesis was performed from all RNA using the Mint cDNA synthesis kit, with priming by a TRBC-specific oligonucleotide. After uracil-DNA glycosylase treatment, a first 18-cycle PCR used universal primers M1SS and BC2_uni_R on all cDNA. The study's own analysis went as follows. Each sample was normalized by randomly selecting 1 million high-quality reads, each carrying a distinct molecular identifier. Instead of being binned into consensus sequences, reads that shared molecular identifiers were thrown out. MiTCR, with a Q25 quality threshold and the strictest error-elimination algorithm, was used for CDR3 identification, clonotype clustering and error correction. A nonparametric unseen species model using Euler transformation provided a lower-bound estimate of total TCR beta diversity. The public reads were quality trimmed at Q25 with fastp and then assembled into clones with MiXCR by TCRdb, keeping productive beta chains. Each entry is one CDR3 protein sequence, shown with its most common DNA and genes. Clone size and V and J calls follow TCRdb, not the original study. This sample holds more than 700,000 distinct CDR3 sequences; about 55% were observed only once. The ten largest clones take up approximately 40% of the sample.

As to this clonotype: Its antigen target is currently unknown. Base qualities are not provided; no much larger clone lies one nucleotide away.

Donors were 39 systemically healthy Caucasian individuals from Russia aged roughly 6 to 100 years. Each donor gave ten milliliters of peripheral blood, drawn into EDTA-treated Vacutainer tubes. Ficoll-Paque density-gradient centrifugation was used to isolate PBMCs, with at least 6.5 million per sample. Total RNA was extracted from PBMCs with Trizol reagent, with at least 5.5 micrograms obtained per sample. Naive CD45RAhigh/CD27high T cell percentages were measured by flow cytometry on a PBMC aliquot from every donor. Its CDR3 holds 13 amino acids, cysteine through phenylalanine. CDR3 DNA only is kept here, 39 bases in frame from base 1. According to the germline V gene, CDR1 reads MNHEY and CDR2 reads SVGAGI. Germline trimming amounts to 5 bases on V and 8 bases on J, with 8 as the count of junction bases outside the gene matches.

The receptor's source is an older man in good health. The specimen sequenced was blood. The rearrangement combines TRBV6-5 with TRBJ1-2, and 7 junction bases match TRBD1. The CDR3: CASSTDRALGYTF. The DNA is TGTGCCAGCAGTACCGACAGGGCCCTCGGCTACACCTTC.